The T cell receptor beta chain under discussion was sequenced for a study of radiotherapy plus CTLA-4 blockade in lung cancer. Study overall: Disease control reached around 30%, with objective responses in less than 20%.

V lost 3 bases and J 5 bases, leaving 16 bases between the germline ends. This CDR3 contains 15 residues. Germline loops: CDR1 MGHDK, CDR2 SYGVNS. This table comes from immunoSEQ multiplex PCR, and its TCRdb copy is limited to in-frame clones, with some not included. The table includes about 99,000 clones, around nine tenths detected once. Study-wide results and limits: There was expansion of tumor-derived TCR clones in blood after radiotherapy plus ipilimumab.

In regard to this clone: Antigen specificity is unknown.

The sequence was obtained from a human donor with non-small cell lung cancer that progressed on radiotherapy plus ipilimumab. The chain employs TRBV25-1 and TRBJ2-5, with D possibly called TRBD1 or TRBD2 (5 bases each). The source was peripheral blood, collected from a patient treated with radiotherapy plus ipilimumab. The CDR3 bases are TGTGCCAGCAGTGACTATTCCGCCGGGGCGGAGACCCAGTACTTC. This translates into CASSDYSAGAETQYF.